This is a list of T cell receptor beta chains from one sample in a study of control samples from healthy donors and cancer patients. The data were produced by immunoSEQ multiplex PCR, yet TCRdb's version contains in-frame clones alone and is incomplete. The sample comprises over 50,000 clones, roughly 88% of which are singletons, and about 3.8% rests with the top ten. The sample comprised blood. Receptor source: a man aged 50 or older in good health. Both conserved end residues are part of each CDR3. Each record gives: CDR3 length, V gene, D gene, clone size, J gene, CDR3 protein, CDR3 DNA. A D gene is named only where the DNA matches it firmly. Where a row states a size, it is once, few, many or the class of an expanded clone; other rows omit it.

16	TRBV28	TRBD2	NA	TRBJ2-2	CASGSTSGRPPGELFF	TGTGCCAGCGGGTCGACTAGCGGGAGACCCCCCGGGGAGCTGTTTTTT
16	TRBV9	TRBD2	once	TRBJ2-5	CASSAPTGAGGETQYF	TGTGCCAGCAGCGCCCCGACCGGCGCGGGGGGAGAGACCCAGTACTTC
14	TRBV15	TRBD1	NA	TRBJ2-7	CATSRGQYIYEQYF	TGTGCCACCAGCAGGGGACAGTACATCTACGAGCAGTACTTC
13	TRBV29-1	TRBD1	NA	TRBJ2-7	CSVSLSGGSEQYF	TGCAGCGTTTCCTTGTCAGGGGGCTCCGAGCAGTACTTC
16	TRBV27	TRBD2	NA	TRBJ2-5	CASSSRLAGVRETQYF	TGTGCCAGCAGCTCTCGACTAGCGGGAGTTAGAGAGACCCAGTACTTC
14	TRBV10-1	NA	NA	TRBJ2-1	CASSDSVSYNEQFF	TGCGCCAGCAGTGACTCCGTTTCCTACAATGAGCAGTTCTTC
16	TRBV19	NA	NA	TRBJ2-2	CASSFHESARGGELFF	TGTGCCAGTAGTTTCCACGAATCCGCCCGAGGAGGGGAGCTGTTTTTT
13	TRBV29-1	TRBD2	few	TRBJ2-7	CSVNSGSYYEQYF	TGCAGCGTAAATAGCGGGAGTTACTACGAGCAGTACTTC
15	TRBV5-8	NA	NA	TRBJ2-1	CASSFFLQRANEQFF	TGTGCCAGCAGCTTTTTCCTACAGAGGGCCAATGAGCAGTTCTTC
15	TRBV4-3	NA	NA	TRBJ2-7	CASSQDRAITYEQYF	TGCGCCAGCAGCCAAGACAGGGCTATAACCTACGAGCAGTACTTC
14	TRBV5-1	TRBD1	NA	TRBJ2-5	CASSRGQGAETQYF	TGCGCCAGCAGCAGGGGACAGGGGGCCGAGACCCAGTACTTC
12	TRBV12-3/TRBV12-4	NA	NA	TRBJ1-2	CASSLANYGYTF	TGTGCCAGCAGTTTGGCAAACTATGGCTACACCTTC
12	TRBV10-3	NA	NA	TRBJ2-1	CAIRAGAGEQFF	TGTGCCATCAGGGCAGGGGCCGGTGAGCAGTTCTTC
15	TRBV2	TRBD2	NA	TRBJ2-7	CASSEVRLADYEQYF	TGTGCCAGCAGTGAAGTACGGCTAGCGGACTACGAGCAGTACTTC
11	TRBV28	NA	NA	TRBJ2-7	CASGVGYEQYF	TGTGCCAGTGGGGTGGGCTACGAGCAGTACTTC
14	TRBV5-4	NA	once	TRBJ1-3	CASSGRNSGNTIYF	TGTGCCAGCAGCGGACGGAACTCTGGAAACACCATATATTTT
13	TRBV14	NA	NA	TRBJ2-7	CASSQYLDHEQYF	TGTGCCAGCAGCCAATATCTGGACCACGAGCAGTACTTC
13	TRBV10-1	NA	NA	TRBJ1-1	CASSAREETEAFF	TGCGCCAGCAGCGCCAGGGAGGAAACTGAAGCTTTCTTT
13	TRBV14	TRBD1	NA	TRBJ1-1	CASSQSQGTRAFF	TGTGCCAGCAGCCAATCACAGGGGACGAGAGCTTTCTTT
15	TRBV19	NA	NA	TRBJ1-5	CASSIDHGGDQPQHF	TGTGCCAGTAGTATAGATCACGGGGGTGATCAGCCCCAGCATTTT
15	TRBV5-1	NA	NA	TRBJ1-4	CASSGGGATNEKLFF	TGCGCCAGCAGCGGGGGGGGCGCAACTAATGAAAAACTGTTTTTT
18	TRBV7-9	TRBD2	NA	TRBJ2-7	CASSLKGTSGSVSYEQYF	TGTGCCAGCAGCTTAAAGGGGACTAGCGGGAGTGTTTCCTACGAGCAGTACTTC
14	TRBV15	NA	NA	TRBJ2-3	CATKGGQPTDTQYF	TGTGCCACGAAGGGTGGGCAACCCACAGATACGCAGTATTTT
16	TRBV7-9	NA	NA	TRBJ1-3	CASSLQGTHSGNTIYF	TGTGCCAGCAGTCTACAGGGTACGCACTCTGGAAACACCATATATTTT
14	TRBV28	NA	few	TRBJ1-6	CASSTRVLSSPLHF	TGTGCCAGCAGCACCAGGGTGTTGAGTTCACCCCTCCACTTT
15	TRBV5-5	NA	NA	TRBJ1-4	CASSLAGEDNEKLFF	TGTGCCAGCAGCTTGGCAGGGGAAGATAATGAAAAACTGTTTTTT
13	TRBV3-1/TRBV3-2	NA	few	TRBJ1-5	CASSRTGNQPQHF	TGTGCCAGCAGCCGAACAGGTAATCAGCCCCAGCATTTT
16	TRBV5-5	TRBD1	NA	TRBJ2-7	CASSLGIGTGFDEQYF	TGTGCCAGCAGCTTGGGTATCGGGACAGGGTTCGACGAGCAGTACTTC
18	TRBV7-9	NA	NA	TRBJ2-2	CASSLEVSWGRNTGELFF	TGTGCCAGCAGCTTAGAAGTAAGCTGGGGGAGGAACACCGGGGAGCTGTTTTTT
16	TRBV28	TRBD1	NA	TRBJ1-2	CASETPRDRVRYGYTF	TGTGCCAGCGAGACCCCTCGGGACAGGGTACGGTATGGCTACACCTTC
18	TRBV6-2/TRBV6-3	NA	once	TRBJ1-1	CASSSLLFGAAANTEAFF	TGTGCCAGCAGTTCCCTACTCTTTGGGGCCGCGGCTAACACTGAAGCTTTCTTT
15	TRBV6-5	TRBD1	NA	TRBJ1-4	CASQPGGLTNEKLFF	TGTGCCAGTCAACCAGGGGGGCTAACTAATGAAAAACTGTTTTTT
15	TRBV5-1	NA	NA	TRBJ2-7	CASSRQVPYSYEQYF	TGCGCCAGCAGTCGACAGGTACCTTACTCCTACGAGCAGTACTTC
13	TRBV30	NA	NA	TRBJ1-2	CAWSSDSNYGYTF	TGTGCCTGGAGTTCGGACAGCAACTATGGCTACACCTTC
14	TRBV19	NA	NA	TRBJ1-4	CASSFQPDSGKLFF	TGTGCCAGTAGTTTCCAGCCAGACAGCGGAAAACTGTTTTTT
15	TRBV5-1	TRBD2	NA	TRBJ2-1	CASSSTSGSLNEQFF	TGCGCCAGCAGCTCCACTAGCGGGAGCTTGAATGAGCAGTTCTTC
13	TRBV3-1/TRBV3-2	TRBD1	NA	TRBJ1-1	CASSRDRNTEAFF	TGTGCCAGCAGCCGGGACAGGAACACTGAAGCTTTCTTT
15	TRBV4-3	NA	NA	TRBJ2-1	CASSQDMGIYNEQFF	TGCGCCAGCAGCCAAGATATGGGGATATACAATGAGCAGTTCTTC
15	TRBV28	NA	NA	TRBJ1-3	CASRTGGTPGNTIYF	TGTGCCAGCAGGACCGGGGGAACGCCTGGAAACACCATATATTTT
18	TRBV3-1/TRBV3-2	TRBD1	NA	TRBJ1-1	CASSSRTQGASGGTEAFF	TGTGCCAGCAGCTCTAGGACACAGGGGGCGTCCGGGGGCACTGAAGCTTTCTTT
15	TRBV4-3	NA	once	TRBJ1-2	CASSQDRGFNYGYTF	TGCGCCAGCAGCCAAGATAGAGGATTTAACTATGGCTACACCTTC
16	TRBV11-2	NA	NA	TRBJ1-4	CASSIITGMTNEKLFF	TGTGCCAGCAGCATAATCACAGGGATGACTAATGAAAAACTGTTTTTT
15	TRBV18	NA	NA	TRBJ2-3	CASSPNPDRTDTQYF	TGTGCCAGCTCACCGAACCCGGACCGCACAGATACGCAGTATTTT
12	TRBV6-5	NA	NA	TRBJ1-1	CASSAGRIEAFF	TGTGCCAGCAGCGCTGGTCGAATAGAAGCTTTCTTT
16	TRBV11-3	TRBD2	once	TRBJ2-3	CASSITGTSSADTQYF	TGTGCCAGCAGCATAACCGGGACTAGCAGTGCAGATACGCAGTATTTT
13	TRBV5-1	TRBD2	NA	TRBJ2-1	CASSSPASGEQFF	TGCGCCAGCAGCTCCCCGGCTAGCGGTGAGCAGTTCTTC
13	TRBV11-2	TRBD1	NA	TRBJ1-2	CASSRQQGSGYTF	TGTGCCAGCAGCCGTCAACAGGGGAGCGGCTACACCTTC
14	TRBV7-2	TRBD2	NA	TRBJ2-3	CASTGLAGTDTQYF	TGTGCCAGCACCGGACTAGCGGGCACAGATACGCAGTATTTT
13	TRBV18	NA	NA	TRBJ2-1	CASSRAESSSQFF	TGTGCCAGCTCACGCGCGGAGAGTTCGAGTCAGTTCTTC
16	TRBV6-6	NA	NA	TRBJ1-4	CASSYSRVQGGEKLFF	TGTGCCAGCAGTTACTCCAGAGTACAGGGTGGTGAAAAACTGTTTTTT
16	TRBV19	NA	NA	TRBJ2-6	CASSTRRDSGANVLTF	TGTGCCAGTAGTACTAGACGGGACTCTGGGGCCAACGTCCTGACTTTC
15	TRBV30	NA	once	TRBJ2-5	CAWTQGLQGQETQYF	TGTGCCTGGACCCAAGGACTTCAAGGACAAGAGACCCAGTACTTC
13	TRBV19	NA	few	TRBJ1-1	CASSIAPGAEAFF	TGTGCCAGTAGTATCGCTCCCGGCGCTGAAGCTTTCTTT